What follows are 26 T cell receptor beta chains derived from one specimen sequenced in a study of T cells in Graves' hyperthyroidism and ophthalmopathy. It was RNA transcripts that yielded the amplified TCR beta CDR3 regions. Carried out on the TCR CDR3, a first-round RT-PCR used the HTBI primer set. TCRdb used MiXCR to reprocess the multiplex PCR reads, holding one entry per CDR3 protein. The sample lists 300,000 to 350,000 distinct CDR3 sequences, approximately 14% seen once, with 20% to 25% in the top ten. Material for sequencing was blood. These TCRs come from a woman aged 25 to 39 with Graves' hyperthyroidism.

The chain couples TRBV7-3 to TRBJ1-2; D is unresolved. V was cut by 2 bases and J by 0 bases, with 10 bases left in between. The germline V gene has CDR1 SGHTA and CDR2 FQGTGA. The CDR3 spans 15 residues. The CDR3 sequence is CASSLGSGSNYGYTF. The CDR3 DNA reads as TGTGCCAGCAGCTTAGGTTCCGGATCTAACTATGGCTACACCTTC.

The CDR3 DNA sequence: TGCAGTGCTTCCCGGGACATCCAGTATTTT. It specifies CSASRDIQYF. The chain joins TRBV20-1 to TRBJ2-3; D may be TRBD1 (6 bases). V lost 5 bases to trimming and J lost 12 bases, with 12 bases between them. The CDR3 consists of 10 residues. Per the germline V gene, CDR1 is DFQATT and CDR2 is SNEGSKA (reference sequence).

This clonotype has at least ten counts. The CDR3 reads CASTYTGLDEQFF. CDR3 DNA: TGTGCCAGCACCTACACAGGGTTGGATGAGCAGTTCTTC. The V call is TRBV7-9, the J call TRBJ2-1, with D maybe TRBD1 (6 bases). This CDR3 is built from 13 residues. In germline, CDR1 is SEHNR, CDR2 FQNEAQ (reference sequence). V was shortened by 7 bases and J by 8 bases, with 15 bases between the two germline ends.

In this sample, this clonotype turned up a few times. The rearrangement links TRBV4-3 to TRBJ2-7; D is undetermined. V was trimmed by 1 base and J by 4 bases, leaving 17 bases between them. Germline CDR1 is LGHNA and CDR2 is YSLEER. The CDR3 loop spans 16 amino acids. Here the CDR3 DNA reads TGCGCCAGCAGCCAAGTACCTCATCTTGCCGGGTACGAGCAGTACTTC. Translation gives CASSQVPHLAGYEQYF.

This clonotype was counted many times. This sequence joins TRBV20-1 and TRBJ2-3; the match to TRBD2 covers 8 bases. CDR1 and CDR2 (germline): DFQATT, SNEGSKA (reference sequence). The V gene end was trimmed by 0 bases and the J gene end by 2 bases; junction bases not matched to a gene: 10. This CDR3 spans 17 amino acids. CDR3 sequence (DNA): TGCAGTGCTAGAGATTATGAGCGGGAGCCCGTCACAGATACGCAGTATTTT. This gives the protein CSARDYEREPVTDTQYF.

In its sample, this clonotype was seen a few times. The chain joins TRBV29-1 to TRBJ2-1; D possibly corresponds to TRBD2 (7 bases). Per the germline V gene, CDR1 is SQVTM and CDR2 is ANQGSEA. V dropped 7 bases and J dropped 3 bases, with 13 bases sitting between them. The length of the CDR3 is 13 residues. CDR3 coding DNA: TGCAGCGGGGAGGGGGGGGGCTACAATGAGCAGTTCTTC. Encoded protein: CSGEGGGYNEQFF.

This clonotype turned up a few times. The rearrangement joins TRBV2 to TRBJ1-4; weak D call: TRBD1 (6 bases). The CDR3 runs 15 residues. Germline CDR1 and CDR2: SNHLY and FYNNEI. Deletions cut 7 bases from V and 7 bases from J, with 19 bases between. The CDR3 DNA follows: TGTGCCAGCACATCAAGTCAGGGGCGGGGTGAAAAACTGTTTTTT. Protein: CASTSSQGRGEKLFF.

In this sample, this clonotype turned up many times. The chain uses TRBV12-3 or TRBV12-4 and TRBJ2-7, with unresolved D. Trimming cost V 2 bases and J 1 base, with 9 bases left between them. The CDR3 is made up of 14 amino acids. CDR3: CASSLQGPSYEQYF. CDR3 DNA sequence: TGTGCCAGCAGTTTACAAGGCCCTTCCTACGAGCAGTACTTC.

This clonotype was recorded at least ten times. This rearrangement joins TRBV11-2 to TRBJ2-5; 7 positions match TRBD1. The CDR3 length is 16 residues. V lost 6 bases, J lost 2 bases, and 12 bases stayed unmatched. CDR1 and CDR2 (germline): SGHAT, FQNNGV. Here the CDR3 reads CASRETAGTVQETQYF. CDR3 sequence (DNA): TGTGCCAGCAGGGAAACCGCCGGGACAGTACAAGAGACCCAGTACTTC.

CDR3 protein: CASRADTQYF. The CDR3, as DNA: TGTGCCAGCAGGGCAGATACGCAGTATTTT. J is TRBJ2-3 and V is TRBV2; D gene unclear. The germline V and J ends were trimmed by 6 bases and 4 bases, with 2 bases remaining between them. The CDR3 extends over 10 amino acids. CDR1 and CDR2 from the germline V gene are SNHLY and FYNNEI.

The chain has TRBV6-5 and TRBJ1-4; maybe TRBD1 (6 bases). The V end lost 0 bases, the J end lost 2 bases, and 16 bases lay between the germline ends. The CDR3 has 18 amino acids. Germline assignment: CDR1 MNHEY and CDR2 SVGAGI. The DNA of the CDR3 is TGTGCCAGCAGTTACTCGGCTGGCAGGGGAACGACTAATGAAAAACTGTTTTTT. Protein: CASSYSAGRGTTNEKLFF.

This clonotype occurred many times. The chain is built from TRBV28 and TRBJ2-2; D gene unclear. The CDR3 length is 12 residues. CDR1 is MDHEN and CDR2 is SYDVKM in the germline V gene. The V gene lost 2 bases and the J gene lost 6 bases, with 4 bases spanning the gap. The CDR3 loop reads CASSLDAGELFF. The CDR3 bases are TGTGCCAGCAGTTTAGACGCCGGGGAGCTGTTTTTT.

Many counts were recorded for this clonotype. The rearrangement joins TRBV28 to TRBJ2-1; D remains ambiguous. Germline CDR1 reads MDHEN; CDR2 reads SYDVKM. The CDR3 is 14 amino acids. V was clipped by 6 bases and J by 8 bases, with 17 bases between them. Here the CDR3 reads CASSPPLGIHEQFF. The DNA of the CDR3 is TGTGCCAGCAGCCCCCCCCTGGGGATACATGAGCAGTTCTTC.

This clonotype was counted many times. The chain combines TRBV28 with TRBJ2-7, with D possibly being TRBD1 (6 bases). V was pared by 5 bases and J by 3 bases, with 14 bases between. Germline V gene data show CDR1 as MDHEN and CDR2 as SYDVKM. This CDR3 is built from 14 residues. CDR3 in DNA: TGTGCCAGCAGTGGGACACTCGAACGCTACGAGCAGTACTTC. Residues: CASSGTLERYEQYF. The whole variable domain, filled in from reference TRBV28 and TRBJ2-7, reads DVKVTQSSRYLVKRTGEKVFLECVQDMDHENMFWYRQDPGLGLRLIYFSYDVKMKEKGDIPEGYSVSREKKERFSLILESASTNQTSMYLCASSGTLERYEQYFGPGTRLTVT.

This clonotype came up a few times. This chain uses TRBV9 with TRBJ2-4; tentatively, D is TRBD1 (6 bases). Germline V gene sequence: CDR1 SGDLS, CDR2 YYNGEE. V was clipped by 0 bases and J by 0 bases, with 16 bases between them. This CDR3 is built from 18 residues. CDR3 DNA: TGTGCCAGCAGCGTAGGGGGGACATCTAAGGCAGCCAAAAACATTCAGTACTTC. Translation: CASSVGGTSKAAKNIQYF.

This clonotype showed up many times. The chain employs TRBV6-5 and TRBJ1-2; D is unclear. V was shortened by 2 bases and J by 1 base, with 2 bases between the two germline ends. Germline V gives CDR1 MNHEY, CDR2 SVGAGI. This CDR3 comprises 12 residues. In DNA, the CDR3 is TGTGCCAGCAGTTACAATAACTATGGCTACACCTTC. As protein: CASSYNNYGYTF.

CDR3 loop: CASRGATYEQYF. CDR3 sequence (DNA): TGTGCCAGCAGGGGGGCAACCTACGAGCAGTACTTC. J is TRBJ2-7 and V is TRBV7-9; tentative D call: TRBD1 (6 bases). Germline-derived CDR1 and CDR2 are SEHNR and FQNEAQ (reference sequence). CDR3 length: 12 residues. Trimming shortened V by 6 bases and J by 2 bases, and 8 bases separated the two germline ends.

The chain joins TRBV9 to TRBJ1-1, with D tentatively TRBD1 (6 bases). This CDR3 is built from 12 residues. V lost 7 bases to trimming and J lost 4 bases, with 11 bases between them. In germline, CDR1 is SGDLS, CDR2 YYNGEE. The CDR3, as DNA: TGTGCCAGCGGGGGGGCCCCCACTGAAGCTTTCTTT. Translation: CASGGAPTEAFF.

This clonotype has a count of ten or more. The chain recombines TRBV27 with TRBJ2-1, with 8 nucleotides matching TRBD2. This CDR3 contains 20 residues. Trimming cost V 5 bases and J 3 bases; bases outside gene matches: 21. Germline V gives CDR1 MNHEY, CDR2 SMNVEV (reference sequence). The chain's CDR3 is CASSRGGLIYFPSNYNEQFF. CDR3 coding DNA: TGTGCCAGCAGTCGGGGGGGACTCATCTACTTTCCTAGCAACTACAATGAGCAGTTCTTC.

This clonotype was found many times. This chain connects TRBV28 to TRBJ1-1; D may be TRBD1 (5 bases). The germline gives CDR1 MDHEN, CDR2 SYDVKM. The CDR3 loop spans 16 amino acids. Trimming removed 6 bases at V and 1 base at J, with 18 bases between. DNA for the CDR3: TGTGCCAGCAGCTGGAACTTTCTTAGGGGGAACACTGAAGCTTTCTTT. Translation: CASSWNFLRGNTEAFF.

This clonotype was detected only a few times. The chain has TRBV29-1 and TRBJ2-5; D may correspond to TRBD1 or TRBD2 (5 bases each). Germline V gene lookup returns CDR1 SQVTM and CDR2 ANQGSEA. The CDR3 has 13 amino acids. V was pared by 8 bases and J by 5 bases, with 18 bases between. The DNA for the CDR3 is TGCAGCTTCATCTCGGGACCTCTCGAGACCCAGTACTTC. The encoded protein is CSFISGPLETQYF.

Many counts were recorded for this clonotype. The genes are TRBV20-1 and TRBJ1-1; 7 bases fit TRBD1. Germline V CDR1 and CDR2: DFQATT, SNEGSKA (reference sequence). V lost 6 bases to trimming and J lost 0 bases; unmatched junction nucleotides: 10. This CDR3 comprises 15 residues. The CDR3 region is CSAGQGGRMNTEAFF. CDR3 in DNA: TGCAGTGCGGGTCAGGGGGGAAGAATGAACACTGAAGCTTTCTTT.

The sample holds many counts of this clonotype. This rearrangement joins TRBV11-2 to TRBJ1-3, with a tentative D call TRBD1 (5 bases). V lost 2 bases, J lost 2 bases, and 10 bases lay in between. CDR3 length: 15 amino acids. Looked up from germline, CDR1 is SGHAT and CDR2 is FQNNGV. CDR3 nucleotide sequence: TGTGCCAGCAGCTTACGGGACCTTGCTGGAAACACCATATATTTT. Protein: CASSLRDLAGNTIYF.

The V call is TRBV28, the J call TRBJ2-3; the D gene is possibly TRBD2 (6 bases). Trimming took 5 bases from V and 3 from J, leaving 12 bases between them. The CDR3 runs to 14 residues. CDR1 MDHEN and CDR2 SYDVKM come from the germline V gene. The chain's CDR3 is CASSAPSATDTQYF. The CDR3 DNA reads TGTGCCAGCAGTGCTCCTAGCGCTACAGATACGCAGTATTTT.

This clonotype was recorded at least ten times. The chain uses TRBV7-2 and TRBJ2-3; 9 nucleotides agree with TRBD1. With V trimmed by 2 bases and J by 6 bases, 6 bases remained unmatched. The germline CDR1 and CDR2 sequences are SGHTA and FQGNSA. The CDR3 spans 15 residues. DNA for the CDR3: TGTGCCAGCAGCTTACGGGGGACAGGGTCGGATACGCAGTATTTT. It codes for CASSLRGTGSDTQYF.

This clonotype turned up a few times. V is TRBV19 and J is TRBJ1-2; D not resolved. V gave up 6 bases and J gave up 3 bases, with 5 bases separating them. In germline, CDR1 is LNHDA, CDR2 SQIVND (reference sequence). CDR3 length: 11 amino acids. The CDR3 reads CASRVDYGYTF. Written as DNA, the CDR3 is TGTGCCAGTAGGGTCGACTATGGCTACACCTTC.